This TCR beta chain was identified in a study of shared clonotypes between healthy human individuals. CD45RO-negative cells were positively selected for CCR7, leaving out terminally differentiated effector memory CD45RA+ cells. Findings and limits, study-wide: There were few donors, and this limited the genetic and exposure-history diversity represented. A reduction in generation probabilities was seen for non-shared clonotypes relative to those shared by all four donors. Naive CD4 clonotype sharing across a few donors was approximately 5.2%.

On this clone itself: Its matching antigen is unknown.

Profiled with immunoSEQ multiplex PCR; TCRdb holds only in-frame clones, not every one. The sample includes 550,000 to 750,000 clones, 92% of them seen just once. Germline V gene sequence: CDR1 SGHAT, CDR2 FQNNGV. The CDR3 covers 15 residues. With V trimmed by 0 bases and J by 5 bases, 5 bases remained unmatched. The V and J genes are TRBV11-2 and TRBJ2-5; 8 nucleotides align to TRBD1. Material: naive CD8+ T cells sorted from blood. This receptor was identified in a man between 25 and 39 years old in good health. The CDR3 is CASSLEPGGWETQYF. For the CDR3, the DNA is TGTGCCAGCAGCTTAGAACCAGGGGGCTGGGAGACCCAGTACTTC.